The clone carrying this T cell receptor beta chain was detected only once. Its cognate antigen is unknown. The sample is drawn from a study of cytomegalovirus exposure and HLA in healthy donors. In the study overall: Across some 400 genotyped donors, about 81% landed in the Caucasian-associated ancestry cluster.

13 Jbeta primers and 60 Vbeta primers were used for the PCR. Clones were read by immunoSEQ multiplex PCR, and TCRdb kept only the in-frame ones, dropping some. Of over 95,000 clones listed, over 75% were seen once; the top ten hold 3.4%. The germline gives CDR1 SEHNR, CDR2 FQNEAQ (reference sequence). The CDR3 loop spans 13 amino acids. V lost 5 bases and J lost 10, with 12 bases in between. Overall study findings and caveats: Later, an analysis showed that TCR beta chains associated with HLA were more clonally expanded than others that were equally common.

The sequence derives from a man between 35 and 55 years old in good health and CMV-seronegative. The sample comprised PBMCs. The gene calls are TRBV7-9 and TRBJ1-6; a possible D gene is TRBD1 (6 bases). The CDR3 DNA is TGTGCCAGCAGCGCAGGGGTCCGGTCACCCCTCCACTTT. This sequence encodes CASSAGVRSPLHF.